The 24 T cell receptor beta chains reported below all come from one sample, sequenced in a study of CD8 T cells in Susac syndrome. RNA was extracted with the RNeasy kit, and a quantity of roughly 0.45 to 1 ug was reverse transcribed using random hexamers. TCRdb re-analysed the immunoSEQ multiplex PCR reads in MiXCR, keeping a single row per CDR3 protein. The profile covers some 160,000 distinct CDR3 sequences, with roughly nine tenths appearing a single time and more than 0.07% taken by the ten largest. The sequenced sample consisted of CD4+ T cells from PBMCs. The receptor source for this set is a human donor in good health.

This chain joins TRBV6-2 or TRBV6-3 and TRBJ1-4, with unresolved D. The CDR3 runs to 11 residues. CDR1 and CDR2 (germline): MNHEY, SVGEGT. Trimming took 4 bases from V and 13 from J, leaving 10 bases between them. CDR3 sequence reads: CASSFSKRLFF. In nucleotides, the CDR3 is TGTGCCAGCAGTTTCTCGAAAAGACTGTTTTTT.

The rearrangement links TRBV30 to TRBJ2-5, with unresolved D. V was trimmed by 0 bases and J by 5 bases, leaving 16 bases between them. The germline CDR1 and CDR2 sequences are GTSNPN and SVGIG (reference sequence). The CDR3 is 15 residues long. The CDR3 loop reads CAWSVGSLGQETQYF. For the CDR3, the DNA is TGTGCCTGGAGTGTAGGCAGTCTCGGGCAGGAGACCCAGTACTTC. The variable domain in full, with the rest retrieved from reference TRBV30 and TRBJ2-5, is SQTIHQWPATLVQPVGSPLSLECTVEGTSNPNLYWYRQAAGRGLQLLFYSVGIGQISSEVPQNLSASRPQDRQFILSSKKLLLSDSGFYLCAWSVGSLGQETQYFGPGTRLLVL.

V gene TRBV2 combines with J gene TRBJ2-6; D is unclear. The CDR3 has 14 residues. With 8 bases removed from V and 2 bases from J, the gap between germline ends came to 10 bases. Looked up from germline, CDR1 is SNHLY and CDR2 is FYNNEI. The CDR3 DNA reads TGTGCCAGCCCACGGACGACTGGGGCCAACGTCCTGACTTTC. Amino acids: CASPRTTGANVLTF. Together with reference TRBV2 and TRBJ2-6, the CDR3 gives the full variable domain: EPEVTQTPSHQVTQMGQEVILRCVPISNHLYFYWYRQILGQKVEFLVSFYNNEISEKSEIFDDQFSVERPDGSNFTLKIRSTKLEDSAMYFCASPRTTGANVLTFGAGSRLTVL.

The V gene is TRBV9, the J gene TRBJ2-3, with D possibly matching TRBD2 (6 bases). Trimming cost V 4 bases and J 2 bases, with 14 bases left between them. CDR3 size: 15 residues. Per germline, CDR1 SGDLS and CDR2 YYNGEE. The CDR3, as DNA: TGTGCCAGCAGCTTTCGGGACTTTGACACAGATACGCAGTATTTT. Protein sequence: CASSFRDFDTDTQYF.

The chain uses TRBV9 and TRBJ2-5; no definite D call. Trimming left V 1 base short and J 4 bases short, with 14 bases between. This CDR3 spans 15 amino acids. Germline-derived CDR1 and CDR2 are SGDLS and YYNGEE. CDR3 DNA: TGTGCCAGCAGCGTATCTCCAGGTCGGGCAGAGACCCAGTACTTC. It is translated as CASSVSPGRAETQYF.

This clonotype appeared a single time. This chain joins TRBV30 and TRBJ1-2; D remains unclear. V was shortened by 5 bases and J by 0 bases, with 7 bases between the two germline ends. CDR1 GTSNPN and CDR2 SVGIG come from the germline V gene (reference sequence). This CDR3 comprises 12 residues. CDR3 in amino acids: CAWATTNYGYTF. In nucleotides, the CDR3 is TGTGCCTGGGCGACTACTAACTATGGCTACACCTTC.

In nucleotides, the CDR3 is TGTGCCAGCAGCGTGACGGACAATGAGCAGTTCTTC. Amino acids: CASSVTDNEQFF. This chain connects TRBV5-6 to TRBJ2-1; no reliable D call. Germline V gives CDR1 SGHDT, CDR2 YYEEEE. With 4 bases removed from V and 5 bases from J, the gap between germline ends came to 7 bases. The CDR3 covers 12 residues. The complete variable domain, with remaining parts taken from reference TRBV5-6 and TRBJ2-1, reads DAGVTQSPTHLIKTRGQQVTLRCSPKSGHDTVSWYQQALGQGPQFIFQYYEEEERQRGNFPDRFSGHQFPNYSSELNVNALLLGDSALYLCASSVTDNEQFFGPGTRLTVL.

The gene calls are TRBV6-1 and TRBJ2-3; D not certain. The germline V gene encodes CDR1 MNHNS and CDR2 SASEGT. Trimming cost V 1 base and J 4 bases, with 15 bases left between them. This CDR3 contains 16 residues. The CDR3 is CASSEDYGVIADTQYF. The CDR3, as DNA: TGTGCCAGCAGTGAAGACTATGGAGTGATAGCAGATACGCAGTATTTT.

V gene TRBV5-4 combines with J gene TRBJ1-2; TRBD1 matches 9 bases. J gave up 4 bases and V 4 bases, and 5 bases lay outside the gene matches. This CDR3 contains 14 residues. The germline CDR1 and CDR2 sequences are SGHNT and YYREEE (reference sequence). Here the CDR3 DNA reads TGTGCCAGCAGCCGCTCGACAGGGGGCTATGGCTACACCTTC. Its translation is CASSRSTGGYGYTF.

CDR3 amino acids: CASSSSVNTEAFF. For the CDR3, the DNA is TGTGCCAGCAGCTCTTCAGTGAACACTGAAGCTTTCTTT. The chain couples TRBV7-3 to TRBJ1-1, with D unclear. This CDR3 spans 13 amino acids. The germline V and J ends were trimmed by 4 bases and 0 bases, with 6 bases remaining between them. Per germline, CDR1 SGHTA and CDR2 FQGTGA.

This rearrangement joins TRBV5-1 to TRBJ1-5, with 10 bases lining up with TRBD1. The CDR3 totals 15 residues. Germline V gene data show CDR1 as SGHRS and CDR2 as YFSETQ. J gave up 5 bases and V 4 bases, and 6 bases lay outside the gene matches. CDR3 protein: CASSPGQGLDQPQHF. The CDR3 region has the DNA TGCGCCAGCAGCCCGGGACAGGGGCTCGATCAGCCCCAGCATTTT.

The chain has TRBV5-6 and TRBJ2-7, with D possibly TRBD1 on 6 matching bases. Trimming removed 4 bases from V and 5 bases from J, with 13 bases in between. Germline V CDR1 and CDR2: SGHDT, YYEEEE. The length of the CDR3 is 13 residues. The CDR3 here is CASSQTGSHEQYF. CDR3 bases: TGTGCCAGCAGCCAAACAGGGAGCCACGAGCAGTACTTC.

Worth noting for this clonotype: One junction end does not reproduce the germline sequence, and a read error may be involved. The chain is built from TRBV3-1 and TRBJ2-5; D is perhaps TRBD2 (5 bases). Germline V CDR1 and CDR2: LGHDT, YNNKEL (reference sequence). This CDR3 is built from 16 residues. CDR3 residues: CASSQAGSVSGETQYF. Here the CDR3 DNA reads TGTGCCAGCAGTCAAGCAGGTTCAGTCTCGGGGGAGACCCAGTACTTC.

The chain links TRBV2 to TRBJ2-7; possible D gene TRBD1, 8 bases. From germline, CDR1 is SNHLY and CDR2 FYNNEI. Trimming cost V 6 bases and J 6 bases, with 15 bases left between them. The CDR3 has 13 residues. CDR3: CASSLDREGEQYF. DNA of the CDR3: TGTGCCAGCAGCCTGGACAGGGAGGGCGAGCAGTACTTC.

CDR3 bases: TGTGCCAGCAGTGGACTAGCGGGAGGGGGTTACAATGAGCAGTTCTTC. Protein product: CASSGLAGGGYNEQFF. The chain links TRBV27 to TRBJ2-1; 15 nucleotides agree with TRBD2. The CDR3 contains 16 residues. CDR1 and CDR2 (germline): MNHEY, SMNVEV (reference sequence). The V segment lost 5 bases and the J segment 4 bases; nucleotides outside the gene matches: 3.

CDR3 DNA sequence: TGTGCCACCGACGTAGGGACAGGGGCCACCTACGAGCAGTACTTC. The encoded protein is CATDVGTGATYEQYF. V gene TRBV7-9 combines with J gene TRBJ2-7, with 10 bases matching TRBD1. The J segment lost 2 bases and the V segment lost 10 bases, leaving 11 bases of the junction unmatched. The germline V gene has CDR1 SEHNR and CDR2 FQNEAQ (reference sequence). The CDR3 covers 15 residues.

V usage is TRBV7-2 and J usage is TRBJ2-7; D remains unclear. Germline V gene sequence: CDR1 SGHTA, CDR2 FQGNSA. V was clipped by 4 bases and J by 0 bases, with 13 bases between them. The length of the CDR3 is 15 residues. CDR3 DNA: TGTGCCAGCAGCTCTTTCTCAGGCACCTCCTACGAGCAGTACTTC. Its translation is CASSSFSGTSYEQYF.

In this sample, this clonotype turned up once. Written as DNA, the CDR3 is TGTGCCAGCAGTGATTTCGGCGGGGTGAGCACAGATACGCAGTATTTT. Protein sequence: CASSDFGGVSTDTQYF. This chain links TRBV25-1 with TRBJ2-3, with D possibly matching TRBD2 (6 bases). The CDR3 runs to 16 residues. V was clipped by 3 bases and J by 0 bases, with 13 bases between them. Germline-derived CDR1 and CDR2 are MGHDK and SYGVNS.

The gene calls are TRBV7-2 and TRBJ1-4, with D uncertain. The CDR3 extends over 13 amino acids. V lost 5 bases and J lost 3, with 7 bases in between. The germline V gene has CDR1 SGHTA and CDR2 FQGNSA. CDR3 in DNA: TGTGCCAGCAGCGTTAATTCTAATGAAAAACTGTTTTTT. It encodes CASSVNSNEKLFF.

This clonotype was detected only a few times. CDR3 in amino acids: CSVRDSNQPQHF. CDR3 sequence (DNA): TGCAGCGTTAGGGACAGCAATCAGCCCCAGCATTTT. The rearrangement joins TRBV29-1 to TRBJ1-5, with D possibly matching TRBD1 (5 bases). Germline lookup yields CDR1 SQVTM and CDR2 ANQGSEA. CDR3 size: 12 residues. V was shortened by 5 bases and J by 1 base, with 6 bases between the two germline ends.

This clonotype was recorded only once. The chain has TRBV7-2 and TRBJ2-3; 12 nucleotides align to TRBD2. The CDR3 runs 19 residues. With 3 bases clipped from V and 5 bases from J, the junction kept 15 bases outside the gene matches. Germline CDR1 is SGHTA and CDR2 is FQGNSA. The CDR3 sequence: CASSFPRTSSGGAVDTQYF. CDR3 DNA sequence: TGTGCCAGCAGCTTCCCCAGAACCTCTAGCGGGGGGGCTGTAGATACGCAGTATTTT.

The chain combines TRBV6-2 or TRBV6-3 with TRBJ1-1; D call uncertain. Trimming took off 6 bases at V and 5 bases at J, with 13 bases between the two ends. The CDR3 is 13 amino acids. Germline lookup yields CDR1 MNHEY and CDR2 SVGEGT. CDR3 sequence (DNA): TGTGCCAGCAGCAAAATCCACGAGACTGAAGCTTTCTTT. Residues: CASSKIHETEAFF.

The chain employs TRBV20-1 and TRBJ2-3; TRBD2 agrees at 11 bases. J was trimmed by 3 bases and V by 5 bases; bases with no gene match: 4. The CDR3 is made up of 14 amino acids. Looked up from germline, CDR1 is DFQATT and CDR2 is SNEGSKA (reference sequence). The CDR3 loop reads CSALAGGGTDTQYF. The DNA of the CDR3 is TGCAGTGCTCTAGCGGGGGGCGGGACAGATACGCAGTATTTT.

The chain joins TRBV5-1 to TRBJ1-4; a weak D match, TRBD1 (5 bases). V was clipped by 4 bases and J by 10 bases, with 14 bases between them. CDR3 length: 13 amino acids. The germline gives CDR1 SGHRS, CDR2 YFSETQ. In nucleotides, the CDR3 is TGCGCCAGCAGCACGGCGGCAGACAGAAAACTGTTTTTT. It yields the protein CASSTAADRKLFF.